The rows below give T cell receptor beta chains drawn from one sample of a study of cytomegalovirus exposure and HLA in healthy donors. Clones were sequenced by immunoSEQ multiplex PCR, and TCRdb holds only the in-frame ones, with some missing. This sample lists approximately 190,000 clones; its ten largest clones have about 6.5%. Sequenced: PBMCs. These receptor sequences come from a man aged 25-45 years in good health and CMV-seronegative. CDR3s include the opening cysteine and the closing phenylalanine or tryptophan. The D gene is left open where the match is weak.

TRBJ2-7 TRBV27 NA TGTGCCAGCAGTGCACACAGGGGCGGCGGGAGCGGGGGCGTCTACGAGCAGTACTTC CASSAHRGGGSGGVYEQYF
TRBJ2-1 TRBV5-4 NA TGTGCCAGCAGCTTCTTTTCCGGGGGTAGCTCCTACAATGAGCAGTTCTTC CASSFFSGGSSYNEQFF
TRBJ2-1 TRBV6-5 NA TGTGCCAGCAATAAACCGGGACTGGTACATGAGCAGTTCTTC CASNKPGLVHEQFF
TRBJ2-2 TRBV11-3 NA TGTGCCAGCAGCCCTCACTCAGGGTTCGCGAACACCGGGGAGCTGTTTTTT CASSPHSGFANTGELFF
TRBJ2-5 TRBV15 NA TGTGCCACCAGCAGAGATCAGAACCAAGAGACCCAGTACTTC CATSRDQNQETQYF
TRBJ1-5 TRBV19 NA TGTGCCAGCGCCCCAGGCCTTTTCGGGCCCCAGCATTTT CASAPGLFGPQHF
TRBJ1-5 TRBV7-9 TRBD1 TGTGCCAGCAGCTCTCACGGACAGGGGGATAGCAATCAGCCCCAGCATTTT CASSSHGQGDSNQPQHF
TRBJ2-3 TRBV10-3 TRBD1 TGTGCCATCAGTGGAACAGGGGGGACAGATACGCAGTATTTT CAISGTGGTDTQYF
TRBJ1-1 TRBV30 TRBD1 TGTGCCTGGAGTTACAGGGGGAGGGAAGCTTTCTTT CAWSYRGREAFF
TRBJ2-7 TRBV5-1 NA TGCGCCAGCAGGATTGGAGAGGACAGCAATTACGAGCAGTACTTC CASRIGEDSNYEQYF
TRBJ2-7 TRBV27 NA TGTGCCAGCAGTACTGGATCAAGGGGCGAGCAGTACTTC CASSTGSRGEQYF
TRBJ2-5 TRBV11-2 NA TGTGCCAGCAGCTTAGGTGACAGGATACAAGAGACCCAGTACTTC CASSLGDRIQETQYF
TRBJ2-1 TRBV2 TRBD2 TGTGCCAGCAGTACCTCGCGAGAGCTAGCGGGGGATGCCTACAATGAGCAGTTCTTC CASSTSRELAGDAYNEQFF
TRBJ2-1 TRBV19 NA TGTGCCAGTAGTGGCAACAGGGGGGGCTCCTACAATGAGCAGTTCTTC CASSGNRGGSYNEQFF
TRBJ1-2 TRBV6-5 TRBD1 TGTGCCAGCAGCCAACCGGGACAGGGACGTGGCTACACCTTC CASSQPGQGRGYTF
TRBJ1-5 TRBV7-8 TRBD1 TGTGCCAGCAGCTTAGAAGCTACCGGGACAGGGTCACGTCGCAATCAGCCCCAGCATTTT CASSLEATGTGSRRNQPQHF
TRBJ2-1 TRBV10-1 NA TGCGCCAGCAGTGCTGACTGGCATGAGCAGTTCTTC CASSADWHEQFF
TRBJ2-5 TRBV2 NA TGTGCCAGCCACGCGGAGACCCAGTACTTC CASHAETQYF
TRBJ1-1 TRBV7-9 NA TGTGCCAGCAGCTTATTCAGCGGGGCTAACACTGAAGCTTTCTTT CASSLFSGANTEAFF
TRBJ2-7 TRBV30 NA TGTGCCTGGAACTTGAGGGGGACGGGCTCCTACGAGCAGTACTTC CAWNLRGTGSYEQYF
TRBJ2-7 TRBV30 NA TGTGCCTGGAGTGTACCCTTACTACCCAACGAGCAGTACTTC CAWSVPLLPNEQYF
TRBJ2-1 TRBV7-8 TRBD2 TGTGCCAGCAGCCCTTCTAGCGGGAGGGCCTTGTCCCCCTACAATGAGCAGTTCTTC CASSPSSGRALSPYNEQFF
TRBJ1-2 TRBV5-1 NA TGCGCCAGCAGCTTGAGCAGGATTCCTTATGGCTACACCTTC CASSLSRIPYGYTF
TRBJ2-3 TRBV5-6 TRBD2 TGTGCCAGCAGCTCCCGGGGGGTAGTGGATACGCAGTATTTT CASSSRGVVDTQYF
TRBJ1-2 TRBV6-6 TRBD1 TGTGCCAGCAGTTACAACCGGGACAGTTACTATGGCTACACCTTC CASSYNRDSYYGYTF
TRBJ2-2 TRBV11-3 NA TGTGCCAGCATAGAGGACACCGGGGAGCTGTTTTTT CASIEDTGELFF
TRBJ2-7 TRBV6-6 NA TGTGCCAGCAGTTACGTACAGCTTGCCGGTTGGGAGCAGTACTTC CASSYVQLAGWEQYF
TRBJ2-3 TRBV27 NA TGTGCCAGCAGGACGCGGGCCACAGATACGCAGTATTTT CASRTRATDTQYF
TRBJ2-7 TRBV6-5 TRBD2 TGTGCCAGCAGTGGGGCGGGGGGGCACGAGCAGTACTTC CASSGAGGHEQYF
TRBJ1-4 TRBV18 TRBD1 TGTGCCAGCTCACCACGGGCAGGGGGCTCTGCAACTAATGAAAAACTGTTTTTT CASSPRAGGSATNEKLFF
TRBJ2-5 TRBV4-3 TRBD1 TGCGCCAGCAGCCCTGGGACAGGGGGAGGAGAGACCCAGTACTTC CASSPGTGGGETQYF
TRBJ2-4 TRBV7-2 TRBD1 TGTGCCAGCAGCTCGTCGACAGGGAACATTCAGTACTTC CASSSSTGNIQYF
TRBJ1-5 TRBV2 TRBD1 TGTGCCAGCAGTCAGACAGGGGGCTTTCAGCCCCAGCATTTT CASSQTGGFQPQHF
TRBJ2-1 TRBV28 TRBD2 TGTGCCAGCAGTTTCTCTCTAGCGGGAGCTGCTGATGAGCAGTTCTTC CASSFSLAGAADEQFF
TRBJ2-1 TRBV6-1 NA TGTGCCAGCAGAGCGGGTTATAGCTCCTACAATGAGCAGTTCTTC CASRAGYSSYNEQFF
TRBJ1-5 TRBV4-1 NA TGCGCCAGCAGCCAAGATAGAACGGGGAATAGCAATCAGCCCCAGCATTTT CASSQDRTGNSNQPQHF
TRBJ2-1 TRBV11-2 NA TGTGCCAGTCAAAGCCGGGGCAATGAGCAGTTCTTC CASQSRGNEQFF
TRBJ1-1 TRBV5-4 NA TGTGCCAGCAGCTTGGCACGGGGTAGGGCTGAAGCTTTCTTT CASSLARGRAEAFF
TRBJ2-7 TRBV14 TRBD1 TGTGCCAGCAGACGGACAGGGGGCGTCTACGAGCAGTACTTC CASRRTGGVYEQYF